Presented here are 6 T cell receptor beta chains from one specimen sequenced in a study of blood T cell repertoires in COVID-19. Generated by immunoSEQ multiplex PCR, the TCRdb table keeps only in-frame clones and is missing some. The data show more than 65,000 clones, approximately 82% seen once. Sequenced: peripheral blood. The receptors originated from a human donor in a cohort sampled during active COVID-19.

The chain uses TRBV6-1 and TRBJ2-3, with D perhaps TRBD1 (5 bases). The germline V and J ends were trimmed by 2 bases and 2 bases, with 14 bases remaining between them. CDR3 length: 16 amino acids. Germline V CDR1 and CDR2: MNHNS, SASEGT. CDR3 loop: CASSEQGVGVTDTQYF. The CDR3 coding sequence is TGTGCCAGCAGTGAACAGGGTGTGGGTGTCACAGATACGCAGTATTTT.

The V gene is TRBV18, the J gene TRBJ2-3; possibly TRBD2 for D (5 bases). Germline CDR1 reads KGHSH; CDR2 reads LQKENI. This CDR3 has 14 amino acids. V lost 2 bases to trimming and J lost 1 base, with 7 bases between them. The CDR3 region is CASSPLGGTDTQYF. The CDR3 nucleotides read TGTGCCAGCTCACCATTGGGAGGCACAGATACGCAGTATTTT.

The chain joins TRBV2 to TRBJ1-2; D is possibly TRBD1 (6 bases). Germline CDR1 and CDR2: SNHLY and FYNNEI. V lost 0 bases and J 5 bases, leaving 10 bases between the germline ends. CDR3 size: 14 residues. The CDR3 region has the DNA TGTGCCAGCAGTGAAGCCGGGACATTGTATGGCTACACCTTC. It is translated as CASSEAGTLYGYTF.

The J gene is TRBJ1-6, the V gene TRBV3-1 (or the pseudogene TRBV3-2), with unresolved D. Germline loops: CDR1 LGHDT, CDR2 YNNKEL (reference sequence). The CDR3 sequence is 12 residues long. V lost 1 base and J 11 bases, leaving 6 bases between the germline ends. The CDR3 region is CASSQGWPPLHF. CDR3 nucleotides: TGTGCCAGCAGCCAAGGGTGGCCACCCCTCCACTTT.

The chain joins TRBV5-5 to TRBJ1-1; 10 nucleotides line up with TRBD1. Trimming cost V 3 bases and J 5 bases; bases outside gene matches: 4. Germline-derived CDR1 and CDR2 are SGHKS and YYEKEE (reference sequence). This CDR3 has 14 amino acids. The CDR3 loop reads CASSWGQGFTEAFF. DNA for the CDR3: TGTGCCAGCAGCTGGGGACAGGGGTTTACTGAAGCTTTCTTT.

The chain links TRBV7-9 to TRBJ2-3; 10 bases align to TRBD1. Per germline, CDR1 SEHNR and CDR2 FQNEAQ (reference sequence). V shed 4 bases, J shed 4 bases, and the junction held 2 bases outside the gene matches. The length of the CDR3 is 14 residues. The CDR3 region has the DNA TGTGCCAGCAGCTCCGGACAGGGGGCAGATACGCAGTATTTT. Amino acids: CASSSGQGADTQYF. The whole variable domain, filled in from reference TRBV7-9 and TRBJ2-3, reads DTGVSQNPRHKITKRGQNVTFRCDPISEHNRLYWYRQTLGQGPEFLTYFQNEAQLEKSRLLSDRFSAERPKGSFSTLEIQRTEQGDSAMYLCASSSGQGADTQYFGPGTRLTVL.